In its sample, the clone carrying this T cell receptor beta chain was seen once. The antigen remains unidentified. The data were taken from a study of blood T cells in healthy people across ages. Study-level results: Investigators viewed diversity estimates from one million T cells as underestimates, the study reported. In these data, TCR beta diversity tracked strongly with naive T cell percentage.

Germline lookup yields CDR1 DFQATT and CDR2 SNEGSKA (reference sequence). V lost 6 bases and J lost 8; bases outside the gene matches: 7. The CDR3 runs to 13 residues. Alongside a J-beta primer mix, a sample-barcoded 5' primer served in a second PCR lasting roughly 7 to 11 cycles. TCRdb re-analysed the 5' RACE reads in MiXCR, keeping a single row per CDR3 protein. This table holds 700,000 to 900,000 distinct CDR3 sequences, about 55% found once. This sequence joins TRBV20-1 and TRBJ2-1, with 10 bases identical to TRBD1. The material sequenced was blood. The receptor was isolated from a man older than 75 in good health. CDR3 amino acids: CSAPGQGKHEQFF. CDR3 nucleotide sequence: TGCAGTGCCCCGGGACAGGGGAAGCATGAGCAGTTCTTC.